These 19 T cell receptor beta chains were sequenced from one sample in a study of blood T cell repertoires in COVID-19. The protocol was immunoSEQ multiplex PCR, while the TCRdb copy is restricted to in-frame clones and leaves out a portion. The profile shows 200,000 to 250,000 clones, 83% of them singletons. Sequenced material: peripheral blood. Source of these receptors: a woman younger than 45 with COVID-19, enrolled during active disease.

V usage is TRBV21-1 and J usage is TRBJ2-7; the table's D call TRBD1 went unverified against the DNA. TRBV21-1 has pseudogene status. CDR3 length: 12 amino acids. The CDR3 DNA follows: TGTGCCAACCGACAGGTACAAGACGAGCAGTACTTC. Translation: CANRQVQDEQYF.

The chain has TRBV15 and TRBJ1-2, with D uncertain. V lost 0 bases and J 0 bases, leaving 11 bases between the germline ends. The germline V gene has CDR1 LNHNV and CDR2 YYDKDF (reference sequence). This CDR3 spans 16 amino acids. The DNA of the CDR3 is TGTGCCACCAGCAGAGATCTGGAGGCGACTAACTATGGCTACACCTTC. Translation gives CATSRDLEATNYGYTF.

J is TRBJ1-4 and V is TRBV7-2; possibly TRBD1 for D (5 bases). Trimming cost V 6 bases and J 7 bases, with 18 bases left between them. The germline V gene encodes CDR1 SGHTA and CDR2 FQGNSA. This CDR3 has 15 amino acids. The CDR3 bases are TGTGCCAGCAGTATAACAGGAAACCTACCTGAAAAACTGTTTTTT. Its translation: CASSITGNLPEKLFF.

The chain's CDR3 is CSVPGQSGVAEAFF. The CDR3 nucleotides are TGCAGCGTGCCAGGACAATCAGGAGTCGCTGAAGCTTTCTTT. V gene TRBV29-1 combines with J gene TRBJ1-1; TRBD1 is a possible D gene (5 bases). Per the germline V gene, CDR1 is SQVTM and CDR2 is ANQGSEA. Trimming pared 6 bases from V and 6 bases from J, leaving 20 bases between. CDR3 length: 14 residues.

Worth noting for this clone: The same CDR3 also results from other DNA sequences found in this sample. The chain carries TRBV7-2 and TRBJ1-2, with 8 nucleotides matching TRBD1. This CDR3 is 13 amino acids long. Germline CDR1 is SGHTA and CDR2 is FQGNSA. V lost 5 bases, J lost 5 bases, and 4 bases stayed unmatched. CDR3 region: CASSPTGGYGYTF. The CDR3 region has the DNA TGTGCCAGCAGCCCCACAGGGGGATATGGCTACACCTTC. The full variable domain, completed using reference TRBV7-2 and TRBJ1-2, is GAGVSQSPSNKVTEKGKDVELRCDPISGHTALYWYRQSLGQGLEFLIYFQGNSAPDKSGLPSDRFSAERTGGSVSTLTIQRTQQEDSAVYLCASSPTGGYGYTFGSGTRLTVV.

The rearrangement joins TRBV5-4 to TRBJ2-1; 15 nucleotides align to TRBD2. CDR3 length: 15 amino acids. Germline V lookup: CDR1 SGHNT, CDR2 YYREEE (reference sequence). V lost 5 bases and J lost 7; bases outside the gene matches: 4. CDR3: CASREGTSGRNEQFF. The DNA for the CDR3 is TGTGCCAGCAGGGAAGGGACTAGCGGGAGGAATGAGCAGTTCTTC.

V usage is TRBV11-2 and J usage is TRBJ1-1, with D possibly TRBD1 on 5 matching bases. V was shortened by 0 bases and J by 1 base, with 6 bases between the two germline ends. This CDR3 region has 14 residues. CDR1 and CDR2 (germline): SGHAT, FQNNGV. The CDR3 DNA is TGTGCCAGCAGCTTAGAAGGGGAGAACACTGAAGCTTTCTTT. Translated, it gives CASSLEGENTEAFF.

V is TRBV27 and J is TRBJ2-1, with a tentative D call TRBD1 (8 bases). Trimming cost V 4 bases and J 6 bases, with 16 bases left between them. This CDR3 region has 15 residues. The germline V gene has CDR1 MNHEY and CDR2 SMNVEV (reference sequence). CDR3 sequence reads: CASSSRTGRANEQFF. The CDR3 DNA is TGTGCCAGCAGTTCTAGGACAGGGAGGGCCAATGAGCAGTTCTTC.

This sequence joins TRBV29-1 and TRBJ2-1; 7 bases align to TRBD2. CDR1 and CDR2 (germline): SQVTM, ANQGSEA. Trimming at V came to 5 bases and at J to 0 bases, leaving 13 bases not matched to a gene. CDR3 length: 17 residues. CDR3 loop: CSVSNWGGSSSYNEQFF. The CDR3 nucleotides are TGCAGCGTTTCTAATTGGGGGGGGTCTAGCTCCTACAATGAGCAGTTCTTC.

The chain is built from TRBV7-9 and TRBJ2-5; TRBD2 agrees at 8 bases. The CDR3 contains 17 residues. With V trimmed by 3 bases and J by 4 bases, 13 bases remained unmatched. The germline V gene encodes CDR1 SEHNR and CDR2 FQNEAQ (reference sequence). CDR3 nucleotides: TGTGCCAGCAGCTTCCCCCCGTTGGCTAGCGGGCGAGAGACCCAGTACTTC. Translated, it gives CASSFPPLASGRETQYF.

The chain has TRBV6-5 and TRBJ2-3; 12 bases agree with TRBD2. V lost 6 bases, J lost 3 bases, and 4 bases stayed unmatched. The length of the CDR3 is 15 residues. From germline, CDR1 is MNHEY and CDR2 SVGAGI. The CDR3 reads CASSLAGGQTDTQYF. CDR3 coding DNA: TGTGCCAGCAGCCTAGCGGGGGGGCAGACAGATACGCAGTATTTT.

This clone was found a few times. The chain couples TRBV7-2 to TRBJ1-3; TRBD1 matches 9 bases. This CDR3 has 17 residues. Per germline, CDR1 SGHTA and CDR2 FQGNSA. Trimming took 5 bases from V and 4 from J; bases not matched to a gene: 12. The CDR3 protein is CASSNYGTGLGGNTIYF. CDR3 DNA: TGTGCCAGCAGCAACTACGGGACAGGGTTGGGAGGAAACACCATATATTTT. The whole variable domain, filled in from reference TRBV7-2 and TRBJ1-3, reads GAGVSQSPSNKVTEKGKDVELRCDPISGHTALYWYRQSLGQGLEFLIYFQGNSAPDKSGLPSDRFSAERTGGSVSTLTIQRTQQEDSAVYLCASSNYGTGLGGNTIYFGEGSWLTVV.

The chain couples TRBV4-2 to TRBJ2-7, with TRBD2 identical over 10 bases. V lost 0 bases, J lost 6 bases, and 5 bases stayed unmatched. Germline V gene sequence: CDR1 LGHNA, CDR2 YNFKEQ. The CDR3 has 15 residues. The CDR3 loop is CASSQDKASGSEQYF. In DNA form, the CDR3 reads TGTGCCAGCAGCCAAGATAAGGCTAGCGGGAGCGAGCAGTACTTC.

This clone has a handful of counts. The genes are TRBV13 and TRBJ1-1, with 7 bases lining up with TRBD1. Germline V CDR1 and CDR2: PRHDT, FYEKMQ (reference sequence). This CDR3 contains 15 residues. The ends lost 5 bases at V and 6 bases at J; junction bases unmatched: 12. CDR3 loop: CASSPTLDRAPEAFF. CDR3 nucleotide sequence: TGTGCCAGCAGCCCCACACTCGACAGGGCCCCTGAAGCTTTCTTT. Filled out from reference TRBV13 and TRBJ1-1, the complete variable domain reads AAGVIQSPRHLIKEKRETATLKCYPIPRHDTVYWYQQGPGQDPQFLISFYEKMQSDKGSIPDRFSAQQFSDYHSELNMSSLELGDSALYFCASSPTLDRAPEAFFGQGTRLTVV.

The chain carries TRBV28 and TRBJ2-3; 8 bases are a match to TRBD1. Germline CDR1 reads MDHEN; CDR2 reads SYDVKM. This CDR3 region has 14 residues. J was trimmed by 2 bases and V by 6 bases; bases with no gene match: 4. The CDR3 loop reads CASSPTGVTDTQYF. CDR3 sequence (DNA): TGTGCCAGCAGCCCGACAGGGGTCACAGATACGCAGTATTTT.

The gene calls are TRBV7-2 and TRBJ2-3, with 12 bases lining up with TRBD2. The length of the CDR3 is 17 residues. J lost 6 bases, V lost 1 base, and 8 bases had no gene match. Germline V lookup: CDR1 SGHTA, CDR2 FQGNSA. The CDR3 loop is CASSLVASGRASDTQYF. For the CDR3, the DNA is TGTGCCAGCAGCTTAGTGGCTAGCGGGAGGGCCTCGGATACGCAGTATTTT. Supplemented by reference TRBV7-2 and TRBJ2-3, the full variable domain reads GAGVSQSPSNKVTEKGKDVELRCDPISGHTALYWYRQSLGQGLEFLIYFQGNSAPDKSGLPSDRFSAERTGGSVSTLTIQRTQQEDSAVYLCASSLVASGRASDTQYFGPGTRLTVL.

This clone was detected only a few times. The chain has TRBV7-9 and TRBJ2-7; 10 bases map to TRBD2. The CDR3 totals 14 residues. Germline V gene sequence: CDR1 SEHNR, CDR2 FQNEAQ (reference sequence). V was pared by 10 bases and J by 0 bases, with 6 bases of the junction left unmatched. CDR3 sequence: CATQLAGSSYEQYF. CDR3 coding DNA: TGTGCCACCCAACTAGCGGGGAGCTCCTACGAGCAGTACTTC. The full variable domain, completed using reference TRBV7-9 and TRBJ2-7, is DTGVSQNPRHKITKRGQNVTFRCDPISEHNRLYWYRQTLGQGPEFLTYFQNEAQLEKSRLLSDRFSAERPKGSFSTLEIQRTEQGDSAMYLCATQLAGSSYEQYFGPGTRLTVT.

The chain joins TRBV7-2 to TRBJ1-3, with 8 bases lining up with TRBD1. The CDR3 length is 14 residues. In germline, CDR1 is SGHTA, CDR2 FQGNSA. J was trimmed by 8 bases and V by 5 bases; bases with no gene match: 8. Here the CDR3 DNA reads TGTGCCAGCAGCCAAGGACAGGGCGGGTACACCATATATTTT. This codes for CASSQGQGGYTIYF.

This sequence joins TRBV3-1 (or the pseudogene TRBV3-2) and TRBJ2-1; the D gene is possibly TRBD2 (6 bases). The germline V and J ends were trimmed by 4 bases and 4 bases, with 11 bases remaining between them. The CDR3 is 14 amino acids. Germline V CDR1 and CDR2: LGHDT, YNNKEL (reference sequence). The CDR3: CASSRGLEYNEQFF. Written as DNA, the CDR3 is TGTGCCAGCAGCCGGGGACTGGAGTACAATGAGCAGTTCTTC.